The present TCR beta chain was sequenced within a study of cytomegalovirus exposure and HLA in healthy donors. General study results and limits: In a later analysis, V- and J-gene trimming of beta chains associated with a DCLRE1C missense variant, replicated independently.

This clone showed up just a few times. Its antigen is unidentified. The study ran its PCR with 60 Vbeta and 13 Jbeta primers. As processed by the authors: Roughly 11 million shared chains were among approximately 87 million unique TCR beta chains counted in a later analysis. The data were produced by immunoSEQ multiplex PCR, yet TCRdb's version contains in-frame clones alone and is incomplete. D and trimming come from the DNA, and the V and J calls and clone size come from that table. The sample contains over 100,000 clones, about 74% of which appear only once. The receptor's source is a man in his forties in good health and CMV-seropositive. Sequenced: PBMCs.

CDR3 in DNA: TGTGCCAGCAGTTATGACAGGGGGACGGGTAATGAAAAACTGTTTTTT. Its protein is CASSYDRGTGNEKLFF. The chain is built from TRBV2 and TRBJ1-4; 9 bases map to TRBD1. The CDR3 is made up of 16 amino acids. V lost 5 bases and J lost 4; bases outside the gene matches: 8. Germline CDR1 is SNHLY and CDR2 is FYNNEI.